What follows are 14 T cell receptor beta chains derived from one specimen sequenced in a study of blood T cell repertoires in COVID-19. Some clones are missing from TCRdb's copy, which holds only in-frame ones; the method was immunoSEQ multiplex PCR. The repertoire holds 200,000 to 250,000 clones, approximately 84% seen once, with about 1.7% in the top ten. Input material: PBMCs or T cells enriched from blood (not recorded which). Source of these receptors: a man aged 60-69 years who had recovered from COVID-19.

CDR3 sequence: CASSEAGPGELFF. The CDR3 nucleotides are TGCGCCAGCAGTGAAGCAGGGCCCGGGGAGCTGTTTTTT. The J gene is TRBJ2-2, the V gene TRBV10-2; a weak D match, TRBD1 (5 bases). The germline V gene has CDR1 WSHSY and CDR2 SAAADI. There are 13 residues in the CDR3. The V end was cut by 3 bases, the J end by 6 bases, with 8 bases between.

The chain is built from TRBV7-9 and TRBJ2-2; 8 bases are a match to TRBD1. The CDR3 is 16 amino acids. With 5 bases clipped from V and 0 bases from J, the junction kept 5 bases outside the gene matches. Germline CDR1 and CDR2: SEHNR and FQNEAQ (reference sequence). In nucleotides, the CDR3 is TGTGCCAGCAGCAAGGACAGGGACTCGAACACCGGGGAGCTGTTTTTT. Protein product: CASSKDRDSNTGELFF.

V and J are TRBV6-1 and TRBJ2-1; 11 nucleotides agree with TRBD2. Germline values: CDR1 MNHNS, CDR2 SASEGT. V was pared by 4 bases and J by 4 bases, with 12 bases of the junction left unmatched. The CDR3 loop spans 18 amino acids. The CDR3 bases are TGTGCCAGCAGTGCAGGGGTAGCGGGGGGGCCTTTGTACAATGAGCAGTTCTTC. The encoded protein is CASSAGVAGGPLYNEQFF.

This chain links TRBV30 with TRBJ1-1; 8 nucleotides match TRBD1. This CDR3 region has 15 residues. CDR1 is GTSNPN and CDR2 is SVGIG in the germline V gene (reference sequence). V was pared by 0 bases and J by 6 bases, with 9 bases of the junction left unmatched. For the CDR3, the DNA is TGTGCCTGGAGTGTACCTGACAGGGGTCCCCCTGAAGCTTTCTTT. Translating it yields CAWSVPDRGPPEAFF.

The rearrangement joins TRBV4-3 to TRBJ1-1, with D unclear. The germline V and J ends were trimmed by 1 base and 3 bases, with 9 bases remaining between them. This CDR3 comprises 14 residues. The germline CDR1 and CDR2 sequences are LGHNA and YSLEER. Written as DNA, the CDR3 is TGCGCCAGCAGCCAAGGCCCGGGGTACACTGAAGCTTTCTTT. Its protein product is CASSQGPGYTEAFF.

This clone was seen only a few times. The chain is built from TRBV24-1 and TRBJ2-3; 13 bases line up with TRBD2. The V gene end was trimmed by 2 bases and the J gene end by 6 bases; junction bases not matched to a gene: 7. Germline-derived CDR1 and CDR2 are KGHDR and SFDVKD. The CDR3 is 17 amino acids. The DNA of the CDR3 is TGTGCCACCAGTGATTCTGGGACTAGCGGGGTCAGGGATACGCAGTATTTT. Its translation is CATSDSGTSGVRDTQYF.

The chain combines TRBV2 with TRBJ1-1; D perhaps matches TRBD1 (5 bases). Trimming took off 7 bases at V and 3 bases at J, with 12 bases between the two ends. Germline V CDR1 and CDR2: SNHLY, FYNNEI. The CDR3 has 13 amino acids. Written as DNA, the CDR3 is TGTGCCAGCACCGAGGACACTCACACTGAAGCTTTCTTT. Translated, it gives CASTEDTHTEAFF.

CDR3 residues: CASTDFRQGCPVQPQHF. Written as DNA, the CDR3 is TGTGCCAGCACCGACTTCCGACAGGGGTGCCCAGTTCAGCCCCAGCATTTT. The genes are TRBV5-4 and TRBJ1-5; 8 nucleotides line up with TRBD1. V was clipped by 6 bases and J by 6 bases; unmatched bases: 17. Germline V gives CDR1 SGHNT, CDR2 YYREEE (reference sequence). CDR3 length: 17 residues.

The CDR3 region is CASSKLPSGTVPSYNEQFF. In DNA, the CDR3 is TGTGCCAGCAGCAAATTACCTTCCGGAACAGTCCCCTCCTACAATGAGCAGTTCTTC. The rearrangement joins TRBV21-1 to TRBJ2-1; the table's TRBD1 call for D was not verified on the DNA. TRBV21-1 is a known pseudogene. The CDR3 covers 19 residues.

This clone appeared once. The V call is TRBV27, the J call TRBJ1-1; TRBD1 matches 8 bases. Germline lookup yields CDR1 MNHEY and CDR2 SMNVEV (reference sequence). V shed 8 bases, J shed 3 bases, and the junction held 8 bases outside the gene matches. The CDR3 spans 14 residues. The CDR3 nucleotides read TGTGCCAGCTTGCCACAGGGGGAGTACACTGAAGCTTTCTTT. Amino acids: CASLPQGEYTEAFF.

The CDR3 nucleotides read TGTGCCAGCAACCCGGGACAGAACCTTTTTGGGGCCAACGTCCTGACTTTC. Residues: CASNPGQNLFGANVLTF. J is TRBJ2-6 and V is TRBV19, with TRBD1 matching over 7 bases. The germline V gene has CDR1 LNHDA and CDR2 SQIVND (reference sequence). This CDR3 has 17 amino acids. The V and J ends lost 9 bases and 3 bases, in that order; junction bases with no gene match: 14.

This CDR3 reads CAWSVNLRSPEAFF. CDR3 sequence (DNA): TGTGCCTGGAGTGTAAATCTTAGATCACCTGAAGCTTTCTTT. This chain links TRBV30 with TRBJ1-1; D uncertain. Trimming pared 0 bases from V and 6 bases from J, leaving 14 bases between. The germline gives CDR1 GTSNPN, CDR2 SVGIG (reference sequence). The CDR3 length is 14 residues.

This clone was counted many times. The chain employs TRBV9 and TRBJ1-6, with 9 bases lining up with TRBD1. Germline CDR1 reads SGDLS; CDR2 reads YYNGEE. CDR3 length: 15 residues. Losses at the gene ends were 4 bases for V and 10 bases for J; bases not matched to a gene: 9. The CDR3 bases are TGTGCCAGCAGCAACCTTCCGGGACAGGGATCACCCCTCCACTTT. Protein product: CASSNLPGQGSPLHF.

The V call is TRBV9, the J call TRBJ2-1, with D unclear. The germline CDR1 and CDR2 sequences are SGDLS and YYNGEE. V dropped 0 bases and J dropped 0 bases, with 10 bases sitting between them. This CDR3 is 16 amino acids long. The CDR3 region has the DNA TGTGCCAGCAGCGTAGGCGGCGGCAACTCCTACAATGAGCAGTTCTTC. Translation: CASSVGGGNSYNEQFF.